What follows are 5 T cell receptor beta chains derived from one specimen sequenced in a study of graft-versus-host responses after intestinal transplantation. The repertoire was sequenced with immunoSEQ multiplex PCR; TCRdb's copy has only in-frame clones and lacks some. The table lists tens of thousands of clones, less than 90% of them singletons, with roughly 4% in the top ten. The specimen was PBMCs, collected about 160 weeks after transplant. Every receptor here comes from a human patient who received an intestinal transplant, so some T cells may come from the graft donor.

This clone was counted a few times. The chain joins TRBV9 to TRBJ2-1; D possibly matches TRBD1 or TRBD2 (5 bases each). The V end was cut by 4 bases, the J end by 0 bases, with 14 bases between. CDR1 SGDLS and CDR2 YYNGEE come from the germline V gene. This CDR3 is built from 16 residues. The CDR3 loop is CASSPRWGSSYNEQFF. As DNA, the CDR3 is TGTGCCAGCAGCCCCCGGTGGGGGAGCTCCTACAATGAGCAGTTCTTC.

This clone was seen a single time. V gene TRBV23-1 combines with J gene TRBJ2-5; D assignment may be TRBD1 or TRBD2 (5 bases each). TRBV23-1 counts as an open reading frame of uncertain function. This CDR3 has 18 amino acids. V shed 5 bases and J shed 1 base, with 23 bases lying between them. As DNA, the CDR3 is TGCGCCAGCAGTTGCCCCTTCTCTTCCTGGGGGTTCCAAGAGACCCAGTACTTC. Its translation is CASSCPFSSWGFQETQYF.

A single count supports this clone. The J gene is TRBJ1-1, the V gene TRBV7-9; TRBD1 matches 7 bases. The CDR3 consists of 15 residues. The germline V gene has CDR1 SEHNR and CDR2 FQNEAQ (reference sequence). V trimming: 5 bases; J trimming: 5 bases; junction bases outside the gene matches: 11. CDR3 amino acids: CASSPRIGTATEAFF. The CDR3 nucleotides read TGTGCCAGCAGCCCCAGAATAGGGACAGCGACTGAAGCTTTCTTT.

The chain is built from TRBV27 and TRBJ2-7; TRBD1 aligns across 10 bases. CDR3 length equals 14 residues. Per germline, CDR1 MNHEY and CDR2 SMNVEV (reference sequence). After removal of 5 bases from V and 1 base from J, the junction contained 2 bases not matched to a gene. The CDR3 region has the DNA TGTGCCAGCAGTCGGACAGGGGGTTCCTACGAGCAGTACTTC. Translating gives CASSRTGGSYEQYF.

The chain uses TRBV19 and TRBJ2-6, with D possibly being TRBD2 (5 bases). The CDR3 spans 16 residues. V was pared by 1 base and J by 2 bases, with 9 bases between. CDR1 and CDR2 (germline): LNHDA, SQIVND (reference sequence). The CDR3: CASSIAAGTGANVLTF. The CDR3 coding sequence is TGTGCCAGTAGTATAGCTGCGGGTACTGGGGCCAACGTCCTGACTTTC.